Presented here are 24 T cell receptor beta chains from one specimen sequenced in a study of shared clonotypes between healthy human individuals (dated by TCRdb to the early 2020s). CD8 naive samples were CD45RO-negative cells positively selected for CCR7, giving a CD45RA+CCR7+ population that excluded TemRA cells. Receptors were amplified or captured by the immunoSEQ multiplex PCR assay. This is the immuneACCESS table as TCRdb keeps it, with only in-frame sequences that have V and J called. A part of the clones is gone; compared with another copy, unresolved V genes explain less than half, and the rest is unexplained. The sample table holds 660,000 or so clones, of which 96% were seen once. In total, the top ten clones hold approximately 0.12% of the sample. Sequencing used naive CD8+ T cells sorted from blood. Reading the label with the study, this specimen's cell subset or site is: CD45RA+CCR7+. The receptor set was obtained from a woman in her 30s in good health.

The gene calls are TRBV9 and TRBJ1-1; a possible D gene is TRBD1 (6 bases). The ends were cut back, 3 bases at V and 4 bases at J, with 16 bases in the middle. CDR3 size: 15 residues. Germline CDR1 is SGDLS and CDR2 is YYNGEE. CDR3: CASSALGGAGTEAFF. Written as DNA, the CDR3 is TGTGCCAGCAGCGCTCTGGGGGGCGCAGGCACTGAAGCTTTCTTT.

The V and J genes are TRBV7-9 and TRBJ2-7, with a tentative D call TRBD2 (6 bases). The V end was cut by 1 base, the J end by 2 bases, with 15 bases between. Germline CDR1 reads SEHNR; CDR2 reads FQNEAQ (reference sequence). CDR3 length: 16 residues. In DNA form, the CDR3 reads TGTGCCAGCAGCTTAGTAGCGGCAGCGCGGACCTACGAGCAGTACTTC. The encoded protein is CASSLVAAARTYEQYF.

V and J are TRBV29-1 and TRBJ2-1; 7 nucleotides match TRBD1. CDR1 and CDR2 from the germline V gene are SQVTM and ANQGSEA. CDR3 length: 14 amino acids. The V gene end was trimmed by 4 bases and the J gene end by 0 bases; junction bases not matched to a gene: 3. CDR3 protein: CSVVGQDSYNEQFF. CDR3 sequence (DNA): TGCAGCGTTGTAGGACAGGACTCCTACAATGAGCAGTTCTTC.

CDR3 sequence (DNA): TGCGCCAGCAGCCTCGAGGCGTTCGACAATGAGCAGTTCTTC. This gives the protein CASSLEAFDNEQFF. The chain has TRBV4-1 and TRBJ2-1; D unclear. The germline V gene encodes CDR1 MGHRA and CDR2 YSYEKL. V lost 4 bases and J lost 5, with 12 bases in between. The CDR3 is made up of 14 amino acids.

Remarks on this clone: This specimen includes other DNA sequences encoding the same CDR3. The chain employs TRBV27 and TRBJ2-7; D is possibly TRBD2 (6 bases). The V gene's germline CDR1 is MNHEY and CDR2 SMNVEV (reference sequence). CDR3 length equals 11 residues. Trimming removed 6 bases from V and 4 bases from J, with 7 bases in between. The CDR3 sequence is CASSGGYEQYF. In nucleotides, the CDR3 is TGTGCCAGCAGCGGAGGGTACGAGCAGTACTTC.

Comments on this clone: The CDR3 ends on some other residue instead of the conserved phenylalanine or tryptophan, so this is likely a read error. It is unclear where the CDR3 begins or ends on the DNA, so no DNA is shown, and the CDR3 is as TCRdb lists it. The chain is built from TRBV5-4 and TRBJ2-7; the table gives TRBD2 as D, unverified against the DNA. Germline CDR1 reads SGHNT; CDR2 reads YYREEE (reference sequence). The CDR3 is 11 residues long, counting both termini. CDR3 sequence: CASSYGLISVL.

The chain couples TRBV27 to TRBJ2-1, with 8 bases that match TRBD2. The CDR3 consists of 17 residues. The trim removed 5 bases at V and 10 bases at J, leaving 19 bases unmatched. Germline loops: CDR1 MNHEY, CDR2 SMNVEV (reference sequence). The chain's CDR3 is CASSPTPGSGVRGEQFF. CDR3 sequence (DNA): TGTGCCAGCAGTCCCACCCCGGGTAGCGGGGTCAGAGGGGAGCAGTTCTTC.

The CDR3 DNA is TGTGCCAGTAGTACCACTCCATTAGGGGTTAGCAATCAGCCCCAGCATTTT. Residues: CASSTTPLGVSNQPQHF. This chain connects TRBV19 to TRBJ1-5; TRBD1 is a possible D gene (5 bases). The V gene lost 4 bases and the J gene lost 0 bases, with 16 bases spanning the gap. Germline V gene sequence: CDR1 LNHDA, CDR2 SQIVND (reference sequence). This CDR3 is 17 amino acids long.

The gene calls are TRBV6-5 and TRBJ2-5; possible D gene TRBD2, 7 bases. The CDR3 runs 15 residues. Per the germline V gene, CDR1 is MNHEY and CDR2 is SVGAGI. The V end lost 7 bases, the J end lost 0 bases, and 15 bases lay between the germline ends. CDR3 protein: CASKPGGGYQETQYF. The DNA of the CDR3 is TGTGCCAGCAAGCCGGGGGGCGGGTACCAAGAGACCCAGTACTTC.

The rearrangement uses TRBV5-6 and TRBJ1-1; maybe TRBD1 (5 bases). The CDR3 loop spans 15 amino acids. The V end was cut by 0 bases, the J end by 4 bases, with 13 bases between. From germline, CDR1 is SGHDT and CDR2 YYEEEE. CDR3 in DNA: TGTGCCAGCAGCTTGGGCGGGGCCTTGAGCACTGAAGCTTTCTTT. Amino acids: CASSLGGALSTEAFF.

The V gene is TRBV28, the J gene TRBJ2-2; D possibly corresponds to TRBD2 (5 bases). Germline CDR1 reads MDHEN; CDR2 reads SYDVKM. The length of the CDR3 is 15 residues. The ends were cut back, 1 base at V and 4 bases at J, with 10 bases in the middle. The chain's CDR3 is CASSLYRGITGELFF. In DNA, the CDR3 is TGTGCCAGCAGTTTATATCGGGGTATCACCGGGGAGCTGTTTTTT. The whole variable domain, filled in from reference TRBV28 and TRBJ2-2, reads DVKVTQSSRYLVKRTGEKVFLECVQDMDHENMFWYRQDPGLGLRLIYFSYDVKMKEKGDIPEGYSVSREKKERFSLILESASTNQTSMYLCASSLYRGITGELFFGEGSRLTVL.

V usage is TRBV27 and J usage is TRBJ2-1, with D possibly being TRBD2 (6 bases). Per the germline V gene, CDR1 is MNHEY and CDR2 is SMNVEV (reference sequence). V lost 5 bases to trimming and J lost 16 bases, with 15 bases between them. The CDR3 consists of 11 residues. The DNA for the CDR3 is TGTGCCAGCAGTGCGGGACTCCTCTCCTTCTTC. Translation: CASSAGLLSFF.

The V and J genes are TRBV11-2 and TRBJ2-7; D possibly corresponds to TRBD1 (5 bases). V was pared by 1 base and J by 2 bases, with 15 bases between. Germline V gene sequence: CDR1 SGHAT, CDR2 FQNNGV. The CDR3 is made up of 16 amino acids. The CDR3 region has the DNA TGTGCCAGCAGCTTAGGGGGCCTCGTGGGCACCTACGAGCAGTACTTC. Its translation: CASSLGGLVGTYEQYF. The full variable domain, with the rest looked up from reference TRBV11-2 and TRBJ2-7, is EAGVAQSPRYKIIEKRQSVAFWCNPISGHATLYWYQQILGQGPKLLIQFQNNGVVDDSQLPKDRFSAERLKGVDSTLKIQPAKLEDSAVYLCASSLGGLVGTYEQYFGPGTRLTVT.

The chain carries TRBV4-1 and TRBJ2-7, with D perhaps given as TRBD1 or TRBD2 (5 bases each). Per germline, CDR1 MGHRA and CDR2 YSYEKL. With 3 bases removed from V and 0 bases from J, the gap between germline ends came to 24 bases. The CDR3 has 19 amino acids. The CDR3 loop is CASSQQGDSGTLSSYEQYF. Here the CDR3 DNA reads TGCGCCAGCAGCCAGCAAGGTGACTCCGGGACCTTATCCTCCTACGAGCAGTACTTC.

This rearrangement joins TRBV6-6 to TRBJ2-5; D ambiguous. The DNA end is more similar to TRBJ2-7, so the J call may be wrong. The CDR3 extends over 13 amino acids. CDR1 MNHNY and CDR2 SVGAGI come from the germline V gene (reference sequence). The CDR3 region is CASSDTSPYEQYF. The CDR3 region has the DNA TGTGCCAGTTCCGATACCAGTCCCTACGAGCAGTACTTC.

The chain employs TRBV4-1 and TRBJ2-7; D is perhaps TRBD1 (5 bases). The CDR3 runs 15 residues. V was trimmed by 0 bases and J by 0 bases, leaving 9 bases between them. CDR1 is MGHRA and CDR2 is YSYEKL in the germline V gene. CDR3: CASSQEVQGSYEQYF. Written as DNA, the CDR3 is TGCGCCAGCAGCCAAGAGGTCCAGGGCTCCTACGAGCAGTACTTC.

DNA of the CDR3: TGTGCCAGCAGCACCTCGACTAGCGGGAGGGTAAACACCGGGGAGCTGTTTTTT. Translation: CASSTSTSGRVNTGELFF. The V and J genes are TRBV2 and TRBJ2-2; TRBD2 matches 14 bases. The CDR3 has 18 residues. Trimming cost V 6 bases and J 2 bases; bases outside gene matches: 8. Germline assignment: CDR1 SNHLY and CDR2 FYNNEI.

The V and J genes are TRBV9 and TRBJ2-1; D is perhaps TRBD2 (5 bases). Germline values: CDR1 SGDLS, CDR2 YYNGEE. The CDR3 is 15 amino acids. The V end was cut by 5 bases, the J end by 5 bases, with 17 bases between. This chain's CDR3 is CASSREPPLNNEQFF. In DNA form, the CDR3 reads TGTGCCAGCAGTAGGGAGCCCCCTCTTAACAATGAGCAGTTCTTC.

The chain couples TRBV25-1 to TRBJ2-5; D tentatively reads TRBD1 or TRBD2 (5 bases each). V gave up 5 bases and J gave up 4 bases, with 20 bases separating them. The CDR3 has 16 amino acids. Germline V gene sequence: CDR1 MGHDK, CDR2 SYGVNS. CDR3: CASSPGRGVWGETQYF. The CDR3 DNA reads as TGTGCCAGCAGTCCCGGGCGAGGGGTTTGGGGAGAGACCCAGTACTTC. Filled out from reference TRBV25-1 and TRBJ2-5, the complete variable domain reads EADIYQTPRYLVIGTGKKITLECSQTMGHDKMYWYQQDPGMELHLIHYSYGVNSTEKGDLSSESTVSRIRTEHFPLTLESARPSHTSQYLCASSPGRGVWGETQYFGPGTRLLVL.

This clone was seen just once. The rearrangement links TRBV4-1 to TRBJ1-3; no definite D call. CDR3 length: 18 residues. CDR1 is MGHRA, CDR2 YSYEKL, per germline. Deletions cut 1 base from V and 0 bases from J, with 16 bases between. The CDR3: CASSQVIPQYLSGNTIYF. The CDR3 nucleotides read TGCGCCAGCAGCCAAGTCATACCGCAGTATCTCTCTGGAAACACCATATATTTT.

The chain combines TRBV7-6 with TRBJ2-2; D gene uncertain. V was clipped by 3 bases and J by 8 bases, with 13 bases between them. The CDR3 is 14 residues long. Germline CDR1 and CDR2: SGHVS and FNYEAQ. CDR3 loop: CASSFLGERGELFF. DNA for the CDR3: TGTGCCAGCAGCTTTCTTGGAGAACGTGGGGAGCTGTTTTTT.

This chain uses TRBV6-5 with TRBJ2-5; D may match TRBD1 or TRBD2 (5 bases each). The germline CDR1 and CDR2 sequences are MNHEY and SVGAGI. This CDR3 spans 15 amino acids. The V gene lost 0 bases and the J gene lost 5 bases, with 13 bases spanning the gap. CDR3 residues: CASSYSNRGAETQYF. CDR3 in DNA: TGTGCCAGCAGTTACTCGAATAGAGGGGCGGAGACCCAGTACTTC.

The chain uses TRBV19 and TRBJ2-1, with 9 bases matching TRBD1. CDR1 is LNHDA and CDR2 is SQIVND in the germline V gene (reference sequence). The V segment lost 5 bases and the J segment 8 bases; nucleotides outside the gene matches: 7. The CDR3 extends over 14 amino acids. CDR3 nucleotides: TGTGCCAGTAGTTCGGGACAGGGTGGAGATGAGCAGTTCTTC. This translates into CASSSGQGGDEQFF.

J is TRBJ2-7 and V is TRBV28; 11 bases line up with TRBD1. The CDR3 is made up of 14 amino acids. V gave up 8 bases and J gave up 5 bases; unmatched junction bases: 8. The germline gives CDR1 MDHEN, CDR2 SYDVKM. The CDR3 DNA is TGTGCCAGCGCCGCGGACAGGGGGCTCAACGAGCAGTACTTC. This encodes CASAADRGLNEQYF.